This T cell receptor (beta chain) was identified in a study of T cell clonotyping in hematopoietic cell transplantation. Whole-study findings and limits: Graft donor and pretransplant recipient Inverse Simpson Index values predicted broader posttransplant TCR diversity.

The assay was immunoSEQ multiplex PCR, and TCRdb's table has in-frame clones only and misses some. The sample records more than 7,500 clones, 95% to 98% being singletons. There are 17 residues in the CDR3. Trimming took 5 bases from V and 0 from J; bases not matched to a gene: 5. Per the germline V gene, CDR1 is SGHNT and CDR2 is YENEEA. On this clone: The antigen is undetermined.

The J gene is TRBJ2-3, the V gene TRBV11-3; 13 bases are a match to TRBD2. Here the sequenced sample was peripheral blood mononuclear cells, taken 100 days after allogeneic stem cell transplant. This receptor was taken from a male patient between 55 and 70 years old who had an allogeneic stem cell transplant from a related donor, so the T cells may come from the graft donor. Some clones in this sample may be carry-over from other donors' samples. The CDR3 DNA reads TGTGCCAGCAGCGAAGGGACTAGCGGGGCCAGCACAGATACGCAGTATTTT. Translating gives CASSEGTSGASTDTQYF.